This T cell receptor beta chain was sequenced during a study of human T cells and chemical hapten exposure (dated by TCRdb to the early 2020s). Turning to the overall study: For sensitization, 2% DPC in acetone was applied to a 2 cm by 2 cm area of upper inner arm skin. Patients additionally received weekly therapeutic DPC doses to the scalp throughout the roughly 25-week study period. Patch testing on the upper back used Finn chambers containing 0.01% DPC, with scoring done after 6 days according to International Contact Dermatitis Research Group standards. The patient cohort, mostly female, included alopecia areata with under or over 50% scalp involvement, alopecia totalis and alopecia universalis. Libraries were pooled for sequencing, and per-sample TCR yields varied mainly because of small differences in library volumes within the pool. Peripheral blood TCR repertoire changes were tracked in vivo in alopecia patients during primary and secondary sensitization to the hapten diphenylcyclopropenone (DPC). Blood samples were taken from patients before sensitization (week 0) and at 2, 6 and about 24 weeks after DPC sensitization. Twenty-nine alopecia patients provided blood for TCR sequencing at one to four time points (pre-sensitization, 2, 6 and 24 weeks). The research as a whole found: Alopecia, a presumed autoimmune disease, was present in all patients, so the immune response of the patients might differ from that of healthy individuals. No change with DPC sensitization was found in the number of TCRs above 1 in 1000 frequency, and no evidence of global repertoire structure alterations was found. A positive correlation was found between the number of PT1 expanded TCRs and patch test score, with significance reached at thresholds 8, 16 and 32 but not 4. After repeated subsampling, the strength of the expansion versus patch-test correlation and the threshold at which it became significant changed. Significantly more large CDR3 similarity clusters were formed by expanded TCRs than by pre-sensitization or healthy control sets, consistent with antigen-driven responses.

Preparation of the library involved RACE. Sequencing instrument: NextSeq 500. During library preparation, unique molecular identifiers were attached to individual cDNA molecules so that TCRs could be counted quantitatively and reproducibly. For every blood RNA sample, sequencing covered both the TCR alpha and TCR beta chains. As for the original processing: Samples had a median of roughly 100,000 TCRs, with a range from roughly 23,224 to 700,000. The Decombinator software suite was used to annotate V, J and CDR3 in the TCR reads. For PS versus PT1 abundance plots, all samples were subsampled to the same number of TCRs (28,000). Expanded TCRs were defined as absent before sensitization and observed at least eight times at the 2-week time point. TCRdb passed the public sequencing reads through fastp at Q25 and MiXCR, retaining productive beta sequences. Entries that share a CDR3 protein sequence are merged under the most common genes and DNA. Clone size and V and J calls follow TCRdb, not the original study. Here the sample has a few hundred thousand distinct CDR3 sequences; roughly 8% occur a single time. Clones ranked in the top ten supply more than 1% of the sample.

This clonotype was detected only a few times. The antigen this receptor binds is unknown. No much larger clonotype is one base removed from it; base qualities were not supplied. The sample's time point label is to be understood as: pre-sensitization, week 0. What this sample's treatment or condition label stands for: therapeutic diphenylcyclopropenone sensitization with weekly scalp DPC. At every patch-test visit, the blood draw took place before the patch test was put on. Patients were eligible if aged 18 to 70, diagnosed with alopecia and judged suitable for DPC therapy, and pregnant patients were excluded. Total RNA was extracted from unfractionated whole blood collected in Tempus Blood RNA tubes. The CDR3 runs 14 amino acids, cysteine and phenylalanine included. The CDR3 DNA has 42 bases and is translated from base 1. Between the V and J ends, shortened by 5 bases and 5 bases respectively, the junction contains 15 bases. The germline V gene supplies CDR1 SGHTA and CDR2 FQGTGA.

The TCR was taken from a man between 18 and 29 years old with alopecia areata. Some clones in this sample may be carry-over from other donors' samples. The chain uses TRBV7-3 and TRBJ1-1; tentative D gene TRBD1, with 5 bases matching. The sequenced sample was whole blood, obtained in connection with sensitization to the hapten diphenylcyclopropenone (DPC). The DNA reads TGTGCCAGCAGCCCCGACCCCTGGGGGACTGAAGCTTTCTTT. The translation is CASSPDPWGTEAFF.